Sequencing of this T cell receptor (beta chain) was carried out in a study of spatial heterogeneity in lung cancer. Study-level information: Beta-chain sequences consistently outnumbered alpha-chain sequences in detection.

This clonotype was detected only a few times. From the 5' RACE reads, TCRdb called clonotypes with MiXCR, one entry per CDR3 protein. The data show 4,900 or so distinct CDR3 sequences, 5.1% seen once. Time point indicated: sample taken at primary tumor resection. The donors, roughly 70 patients with untreated early-stage non-small cell lung cancer, provided the samples. No cells were sorted before sequencing. The whole RNA sequenced was extracted from tumor, nontumor lung or frozen PBMC. The CDR3 is 13 residues long. The V and J ends lost 6 bases and 1 base respectively, with 9 bases between them. V usage is TRBV12-3 or TRBV12-4 and J usage is TRBJ2-5; D remains ambiguous. This sequence was found in a female donor with early-stage non-small cell lung cancer. The sequences come from normal lung tissue next to the tumor, collected at surgery. The CDR3, as DNA: TGTGCCAGCAGGTTTGGATCCCAAGAGACCCAGTACTTC. This codes for CASRFGSQETQYF.